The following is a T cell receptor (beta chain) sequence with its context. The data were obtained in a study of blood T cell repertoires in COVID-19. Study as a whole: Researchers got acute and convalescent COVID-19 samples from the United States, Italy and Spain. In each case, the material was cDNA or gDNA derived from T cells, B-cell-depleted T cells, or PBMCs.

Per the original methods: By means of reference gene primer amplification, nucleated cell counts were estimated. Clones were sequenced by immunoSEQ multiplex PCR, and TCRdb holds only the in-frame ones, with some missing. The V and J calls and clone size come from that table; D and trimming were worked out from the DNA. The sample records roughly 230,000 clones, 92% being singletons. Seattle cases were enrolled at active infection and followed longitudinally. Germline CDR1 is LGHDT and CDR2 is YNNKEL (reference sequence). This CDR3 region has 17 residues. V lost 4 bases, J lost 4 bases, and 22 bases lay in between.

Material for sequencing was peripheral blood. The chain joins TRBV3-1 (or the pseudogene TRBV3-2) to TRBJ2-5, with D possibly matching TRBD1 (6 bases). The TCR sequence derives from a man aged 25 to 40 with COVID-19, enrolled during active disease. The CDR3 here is CASSRARDVGGRETQYF. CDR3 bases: TGTGCCAGCAGCCGAGCCCGAGACGTAGGGGGTAGAGAGACCCAGTACTTC.